Listed below are T cell receptor beta chains from one sample, sequenced in a study of control samples from healthy donors and cancer patients. Assay used: immunoSEQ multiplex PCR; TCRdb lists only in-frame clones, some missing. This sample has 130,000 to 150,000 clones; approximately 93% occur once, and the top ten carry roughly 6.2%. Material: blood. The receptors were sampled from a man between 18 and 35 years old in good health. CDR3s include the opening cysteine and the closing phenylalanine or tryptophan. Fields, in order: clone size, D gene, J gene, V gene, CDR3 DNA, CDR3 protein. The D gene is left open where the match is weak. Part of the rows lack a size; the others show once, few, many or a class for expanded clones.

>.|.|TRBJ2-5|TRBV7-9
TGTGCCAGCAGCGATTTGAGGGGGATGTCACAAGAGACCCAGTACTTC
CASSDLRGMSQETQYF
>.|.|TRBJ1-2|TRBV2
TGTGCCAGCATTGCGGCCGGGAGGGACTATGGCTACACCTTC
CASIAAGRDYGYTF
>.|.|TRBJ2-3|TRBV10-3
TGTGCCATCAGCCTCACAGGAAGAAACACAGATACGCAGTATTTT
CAISLTGRNTDTQYF
>.|.|TRBJ1-2|TRBV7-6
TGTGCCAGCAGCCCTAGGGATGGCTATGGCTACACCTTC
CASSPRDGYGYTF
>.|.|TRBJ2-3|TRBV7-9
TGTGCCAGCAGCGTTGACTCCCGTGCGCAGTATTTT
CASSVDSRAQYF
>.|TRBD1|TRBJ1-1|TRBV5-1
TGCGCCAGCAGCTTCCACCGGGACAGGGGTAACACTGAAGCTTTCTTT
CASSFHRDRGNTEAFF
>.|.|TRBJ1-1|TRBV5-1
TGCGCCAGCAGCGCCTCAGGGGTTGCACAGGCTTTCTTT
CASSASGVAQAFF
>.|.|TRBJ2-1|TRBV7-9
TGTGCCAGCAGTCTTCCGATGGGGAACTCGGGCAGGTTCTACAATGAGCAGTTCTTC
CASSLPMGNSGRFYNEQFF
>.|.|TRBJ2-6|TRBV18
TGTGCCAGCTCACCCCTGGACCGCCAAGGGATCTCTGGGGCCAACGTCCTGACTTTC
CASSPLDRQGISGANVLTF
>.|.|TRBJ2-7|TRBV11-2
TGTGCCAGCAGCACCAAAGGGGAGCGCCATTCCTACGAGCAGTACTTC
CASSTKGERHSYEQYF
>.|.|TRBJ2-3|TRBV5-4
TGTGCCAGCAGCTTGCCGCCAGGGGTTGGAGATACGCAGTATTTT
CASSLPPGVGDTQYF
>.|.|TRBJ1-4|TRBV11-2
TGTGCCAGCAGCTTTAGGGGGGCCCATGCGGATGAAAAACTGTTTTTT
CASSFRGAHADEKLFF
>.|.|TRBJ2-7|TRBV24-1
TGTGCCACCCTGGGGGGCTACGAGCAGTACTTC
CATLGGYEQYF
>few|.|TRBJ1-1|TRBV21-1
TGTGCCAGCAGCAAAGCGCTAAGAGAAATGAACACTGAAGCTTTCTTT
CASSKALREMNTEAFF
>.|.|TRBJ1-5|TRBV27
TGTGCCAGCAGTTACCACAATCAGCCCCAGCATTTT
CASSYHNQPQHF